This T cell receptor beta chain was retrieved from a study of human T cells and chemical hapten exposure. Across the whole study: Across its approximately 25 weeks, the study gave patients weekly diphenylcyclopropenone doses to the scalp.

The time point here: patch test 2, 6 weeks after DPC sensitization. Treatment indicated: therapeutic diphenylcyclopropenone sensitization with weekly scalp DPC. This clonotype was counted ten times or more. Its specificity is not known. The germline V gene encodes CDR1 MNHEY and CDR2 SMNVEV (reference sequence). This CDR3 contains 14 residues. Trimming removed 8 bases from V and 1 base from J, with 12 bases in between. Study-wide points: Alopecia affected the donors, so their immune response may differ from healthy people's.

The library attached unique molecular identifiers to individual cDNA molecules. Per the authors' pipeline: Sequenced samples showed a median of 95,638 TCRs each, with counts running from approximately 21,000 to 630,000. One entry per CDR3 protein results from TCRdb running MiXCR on the RACE reads. The V and J calls and clone size are TCRdb's, not the authors'. The data show a few hundred thousand distinct CDR3 sequences, around 6% seen once. Material: whole blood, obtained in connection with sensitization to the hapten diphenylcyclopropenone (DPC). The receptor was isolated from a woman younger than 30 with alopecia areata. Some clones in this sample may be carry-over from other donors' samples. The chain joins TRBV27 to TRBJ1-5; the D is unclear. The CDR3 nucleotides read TGTGCCAGCGGCTGGGGAGCAAGCAATCAGCCCCAGCATTTT. Translated: CASGWGASNQPQHF.